This is a list of T cell receptor beta chains from one sample in a study of blood T cell repertoires in COVID-19. Libraries were prepared by immunoSEQ multiplex PCR; TCRdb keeps only in-frame clonotypes and omits some of them. The table lists about 270,000 clones, more than 70% of them singletons. Sequencing was done on a sample of PBMCs or T cells enriched from blood (not recorded which). The source is a woman between 40 and 50 years old with acute COVID-19. Both conserved end residues are part of each CDR3. The D gene is left open where the match is weak. Part of the rows lack a size; the others show once, few, many or a class for expanded clones.

>TRBJ1-1|TRBV20-1|.|.
CSARGAEAFF
TGCAGTGCTAGGGGAGCTGAAGCTTTCTTT
>TRBJ2-1|TRBV28|.|TRBD2
CASSTLPASGIFYEQFF
TGTGCCAGCAGCACGCTCCCGGCTAGCGGGATTTTCTATGAGCAGTTCTTC
>TRBJ2-2|TRBV10-1|.|.
CASSTGTRNTGELFF
TGCGCCAGCAGTACCGGGACAAGGAACACCGGGGAGCTGTTTTTT
>TRBJ1-5|TRBV29-1|.|.
CSAVAEVNQPQHF
TGCAGCGCCGTAGCGGAGGTCAATCAGCCCCAGCATTTT
>TRBJ1-6|TRBV2|.|TRBD1
CASSVDRGNSPLHF
TGTGCCAGCAGTGTTGACAGGGGGAATTCACCCCTCCACTTT
>TRBJ2-6|TRBV18|.|.
CASSAANSGANVLTF
TGTGCCAGCTCAGCAGCGAACTCTGGGGCCAACGTCCTGACTTTC
>TRBJ1-4|TRBV7-9|.|.
CASSPRTANNEKLFF
TGTGCCAGCAGCCCAAGGACAGCTAATAATGAAAAACTGTTTTTT
>TRBJ1-6|TRBV5-8|.|TRBD1
CASRRQGGALHF
TGTGCCAGCAGGCGACAGGGGGGAGCCCTCCACTTT
>TRBJ2-1|TRBV6-4|.|TRBD2
CASSDPTSGNNEQFF
TGTGCCAGCAGTGACCCGACTAGCGGGAACAATGAGCAGTTCTTC
>TRBJ1-1|TRBV12-3/TRBV12-4|.|TRBD1
CASRPRGSTEAFF
TGTGCCAGCAGGCCCAGGGGGTCCACTGAAGCTTTCTTT
>TRBJ2-7|TRBV11-2|.|.
CASSLGQGTYEQYF
TGTGCCAGCAGCTTAGGGCAGGGGACCTACGAGCAGTACTTC
>TRBJ2-7|TRBV5-6|.|TRBD1
CASSLERDRVFYEQYF
TGTGCCAGCAGCTTGGAGCGGGACAGGGTATTCTACGAGCAGTACTTC
>TRBJ1-4|TRBV7-9|.|.
CASSITATDEKLFF
TGTGCCAGCAGCATTACAGCTACGGATGAAAAACTGTTTTTT
>TRBJ1-3|TRBV9|.|.
CASSVGGGNTIYF
TGTGCCAGCAGCGTGGGGGGTGGAAACACCATATATTTT
>TRBJ1-1|TRBV24-1|many|.
CATSNDRNTEAFF
TGTGCCACTAGCAACGACAGGAACACTGAAGCTTTCTTT
>TRBJ2-4|TRBV18|.|TRBD1
CASSRDSLAKNIQYF
TGTGCCAGCTCACGGGACAGCTTAGCCAAAAACATTCAGTACTTC
>TRBJ2-1|TRBV5-1|.|TRBD1
CASSLTGTGEGEQFF
TGCGCCAGCAGCCTAACCGGGACAGGGGAAGGTGAGCAGTTCTTC
>TRBJ1-6|TRBV27|.|TRBD1
CASTDRGYNSPLHF
TGTGCCAGCACTGACAGGGGATATAATTCACCCCTCCACTTT
>TRBJ1-4|TRBV19|.|TRBD1
CASSKDRQNEKLFF
TGTGCCAGTAGTAAGGACAGGCAAAATGAAAAACTGTTTTTT
>TRBJ1-1|TRBV19|.|TRBD1
CASSIGQGAGTEAFF
TGTGCCAGTAGTATCGGACAGGGGGCGGGCACTGAAGCTTTCTTT
>TRBJ2-5|TRBV24-1|.|TRBD1
CATSDPQDREETQYF
TGTGCCACCAGTGACCCCCAGGACAGGGAGGAGACCCAGTACTTC
>TRBJ2-5|TRBV28|.|.
CASSLLSSGGETQYF
TGTGCCAGCAGTTTGCTGAGTTCTGGGGGGGAGACCCAGTACTTC
>TRBJ1-2|TRBV27|.|.
CASSSRGYTF
TGTGCCAGCAGTTCGCGTGGCTACACCTTC
>TRBJ2-5|TRBV30|.|.
CAWSGRGQPEETQYF
TGTGCCTGGAGTGGTCGAGGACAGCCGGAGGAGACCCAGTACTTC
>TRBJ1-4|TRBV10-1|.|.
CASRRTANEKLFF
TGCGCCAGCAGGAGGACAGCTAATGAAAAACTGTTTTTT
>TRBJ2-7|TRBV2|few|TRBD2
CASSSRAGVNSEQYF
TGTGCCAGCAGTTCCCGAGCGGGAGTTAACAGCGAGCAGTACTTC
>TRBJ2-1|TRBV5-1|.|TRBD2
CASSLVGTRRDNEQFF
TGCGCCAGCAGCTTGGTGGGGACTAGGAGGGACAATGAGCAGTTCTTC
>TRBJ1-1|TRBV7-6|.|TRBD1
CASSLARQGSTNTEAFF
TGTGCCAGCAGCTTAGCACGACAGGGGTCAACGAACACTGAAGCTTTCTTT
>TRBJ2-5|TRBV19|.|.
CASSIVAGRWQYQETQYF
TGTGCCAGTAGTATAGTGGCGGGGCGTTGGCAGTACCAAGAGACCCAGTACTTC
>TRBJ2-3|TRBV4-2|.|TRBD2
CASSQGTSPSTDTQYF
TGTGCCAGCAGCCAAGGGACTAGCCCGAGCACAGATACGCAGTATTTT
>TRBJ1-1|TRBV20-1|.|.
CSARGETEAFF
TGCAGTGCTAGAGGAGAGACTGAAGCTTTCTTT
>TRBJ2-7|TRBV18|.|TRBD1
CASSLGTDSYEQYF
TGTGCCAGCTCACTCGGGACAGATTCCTACGAGCAGTACTTC
>TRBJ1-5|TRBV19|once|.
CASSAAVPQPQHF
TGTGCCAGTAGTGCGGCCGTCCCTCAGCCCCAGCATTTT
>TRBJ2-1|TRBV5-4|.|TRBD1
CASARQDRGHVF
TGTGCCAGCGCGCGCCAAGACAGGGGGCATGTCTTC
>TRBJ1-5|TRBV30|.|.
CAWSQRPGSSNQPQHF
TGTGCCTGGAGCCAACGGCCGGGATCTAGCAATCAGCCCCAGCATTTT
>TRBJ1-1|TRBV18|.|TRBD1
CASSTTGSNTEAFF
TGTGCCAGCTCCACGACAGGGTCGAACACTGAAGCTTTCTTT
>TRBJ2-5|TRBV5-4|.|TRBD1
CASSSRTGYQETQYF
TGTGCCAGCAGCTCGAGGACAGGCTACCAAGAGACCCAGTACTTC
>TRBJ1-5|TRBV11-2|.|.
CASSLACVDSRNQPQHF
TGTGCCAGCAGCTTAGCGTGTGTGGACAGCCGAAATCAGCCCCAGCATTTT
>TRBJ2-1|TRBV4-2|once|TRBD2
CASSQTLQRGIYNEQFF
TGTGCCAGCAGCCAAACTCTCCAGCGGGGTATCTACAATGAGCAGTTCTTC
>TRBJ2-3|TRBV10-2|few|TRBD2
CASGTSGRTDTQYF
TGCGCCAGCGGGACTAGCGGGCGCACAGATACGCAGTATTTT